This T cell receptor beta chain originates from a study of blood T cell repertoires in COVID-19 (dated by TCRdb to 2020 to 2022). Describing the broader study: Samples from collaborators originated in the United States, Italy and Spain and spanned both the acute and convalescent phases of COVID-19. The prospective study material was composed of cDNA or gDNA derived from T cells, B-cell-depleted T cells, or PBMCs. The dataset comprised deeply sampled blood TCRbeta repertoires from subjects exposed to, actively infected with, or recovered from COVID-19. The repertoires were released in a freely available public database intended as a resource for research on the immune response to SARS-CoV-2. The samples were drawn from the first 160 participants of the ongoing ImmuneRACE study and from about 1,200 subjects provided by 6 global collaborators. Nearly every sample came with metadata listing a de-identified subject ID, COVID-19 status, age in years and sex. HLA class I and class II types, where available, came from metadata supplied by the sample provider rather than from assay-based typing.

TCRbeta CDR3 regions were amplified from genomic DNA by means of the immunoSEQ Assay, a bias-controlled multiplex PCR. The original methods were these. Within the assay, amplification of reference gene primers was used to estimate how many nucleated cells each sample contained. To quantify the absolute abundance of each unique TCRbeta CDR3 rearrangement, sequence reads were collapsed and filtered. For each sample, productive Simpson clonality was calculated as the square root of Simpson's diversity index across productive rearrangements. Held by TCRdb, this immuneACCESS table contains in-frame sequences only and omits some clones. Under half of the omission traces to an unresolved V gene where checked; the cause of the rest is unknown. The D gene and trimming were derived from the DNA, and the V and J assignments and clone size from that table. In all, the sample holds hundreds of thousands of clones, and nearly 90% of those were seen once. Approximately 2% of the sample lies in the top ten.

In regard to this clone: What this receptor recognizes is not known. Nothing much larger sits one base from this clone, and base qualities are not available.

Participants in the prospective study were enrolled through a virtual design, were aged 18 to 89 years, and lived in 20 to 30 United States geographic areas. Cohort assignment in the prospective study relied on participant-reported clinical history from a screening survey and a study questionnaire. Mobile phlebotomists in the prospective study collected whole blood, serum and a nasopharyngeal or oropharyngeal swab from every participant. Additional blood draws and questionnaires over an approximately 2-month period could optionally be provided by prospective study participants. Before DNA extraction, prospective study blood samples were shipped either frozen or at room temperature. The CDR3 runs 15 residues from the cysteine to the phenylalanine. CDR3 DNA is the only sequence kept; it has 45 bases, read in frame from the first base. Trimming takes 4 bases off V and 6 bases off J; junction bases not matched to a gene: 9. For CDR1 and CDR2, the germline V gene lists SGHRS and YFSETQ.

Overall results and qualifications from the work: The amount of clinical and demographic metadata varied by source and participant and was provided uncurated.

Material for sequencing was PBMCs or T cells enriched from blood (not recorded which). This sequence uses TRBV5-1 and TRBJ2-3, with 9 junctional bases fitting TRBD1. The clonotype originates from a young woman with acute COVID-19. The CDR3 region: CASSNRTGAGDTQYF. The nucleotide sequence reads TGCGCCAGCAGCAACCGGACAGGGGCGGGGGATACGCAGTATTTT.